Listed below are T cell receptor beta chains from one sample, sequenced in a study of identical twins. TCRdb called the 5' RACE reads again in MiXCR, with one record for every CDR3 protein. Among a few hundred thousand distinct CDR3 sequences, approximately 9.6% were seen once, and the ten largest hold 2.5% to 3%. These data also featured in a second study, about yellow fever vaccine responses in identical twins.

Sample: PBMCs. These receptors originate from a woman aged 18-29 years in good health. The conserved cysteine and the conserved F or W are not part of the CDR3 here. Fields, in order: D gene, V gene, J gene, clone size, CDR3 protein. D genes are given only for firm matches. Clone size is stated in some rows and not others, as once, few, many or a class when expanded.

d_gene: -
v_gene: TRBV7-9
j_gene: TRBJ2-7
abundance: -
CDR3aa: ASSFAGGARAYEQY

d_gene: TRBD1
v_gene: TRBV4-3
j_gene: TRBJ2-5
abundance: -
CDR3aa: ASSLSQGADETQY

d_gene: -
v_gene: TRBV6-4
j_gene: TRBJ2-3
abundance: many
CDR3aa: ASSPARYTDTQY

d_gene: -
v_gene: TRBV10-3
j_gene: TRBJ1-2
abundance: -
CDR3aa: AISESVDRILGYT

d_gene: TRBD1
v_gene: TRBV29-1
j_gene: TRBJ2-1
abundance: few
CDR3aa: SVGWTGSEQF

d_gene: TRBD2
v_gene: TRBV18
j_gene: TRBJ2-7
abundance: many
CDR3aa: ASSPQTSVYEQY

d_gene: -
v_gene: TRBV7-6
j_gene: TRBJ1-1
abundance: -
CDR3aa: ASSFSPEDTEAF

d_gene: -
v_gene: TRBV9
j_gene: TRBJ2-2
abundance: few
CDR3aa: ASSEALSVELF

d_gene: TRBD2
v_gene: TRBV29-1
j_gene: TRBJ2-5
abundance: few
CDR3aa: SVEGWEGLETQY

d_gene: -
v_gene: TRBV12-3/TRBV12-4
j_gene: TRBJ2-6
abundance: many
CDR3aa: ASSLVGTGANVLT

d_gene: -
v_gene: TRBV3-1
j_gene: TRBJ2-5
abundance: -
CDR3aa: ASSQQGRPQETQY

d_gene: -
v_gene: TRBV20-1
j_gene: TRBJ1-5
abundance: -
CDR3aa: SAPDGSNQPQH

d_gene: TRBD1
v_gene: TRBV4-2
j_gene: TRBJ2-5
abundance: few
CDR3aa: ASGQERQETQY

d_gene: -
v_gene: TRBV29-1
j_gene: TRBJ2-2
abundance: few
CDR3aa: SVGRQGEVGELF

d_gene: TRBD1
v_gene: TRBV20-1
j_gene: TRBJ2-2
abundance: -
CDR3aa: SVRVAGTAELGELF

d_gene: TRBD2
v_gene: TRBV9
j_gene: TRBJ2-1
abundance: -
CDR3aa: ASSFSGGVDEQF

d_gene: -
v_gene: TRBV20-1
j_gene: TRBJ2-7
abundance: many
CDR3aa: SASHRHYEQY

d_gene: -
v_gene: TRBV6-5
j_gene: TRBJ2-7
abundance: few
CDR3aa: ASSYRDKGYEQY

d_gene: -
v_gene: TRBV19
j_gene: TRBJ1-4
abundance: -
CDR3aa: ASSTIGRRRNEKLF

d_gene: TRBD2
v_gene: TRBV29-1
j_gene: TRBJ2-1
abundance: -
CDR3aa: SVLPSGLYNEQF

d_gene: TRBD2
v_gene: TRBV5-1
j_gene: TRBJ2-3
abundance: -
CDR3aa: ASSPWTSGYTDTQY

d_gene: TRBD2
v_gene: TRBV5-1
j_gene: TRBJ2-3
abundance: few
CDR3aa: ASSLVPSGFTDTQY

d_gene: -
v_gene: TRBV20-1
j_gene: TRBJ2-2
abundance: many
CDR3aa: SARAPGGELF

d_gene: -
v_gene: TRBV6-2/TRBV6-3
j_gene: TRBJ2-6
abundance: -
CDR3aa: ASATVPFSGANVLT

d_gene: -
v_gene: TRBV5-1
j_gene: TRBJ2-7
abundance: -
CDR3aa: ASSLEGGHEQY

d_gene: TRBD2
v_gene: TRBV6-5
j_gene: TRBJ2-7
abundance: few
CDR3aa: ASSYTGTLAGGLREQY

d_gene: -
v_gene: TRBV12-3/TRBV12-4
j_gene: TRBJ1-5
abundance: many
CDR3aa: ASSMWKRINQPQH

d_gene: -
v_gene: TRBV10-3
j_gene: TRBJ1-2
abundance: few
CDR3aa: AISEELNYGYT

d_gene: -
v_gene: TRBV6-2/TRBV6-3
j_gene: TRBJ2-5
abundance: many
CDR3aa: ASSSTAETQY

d_gene: TRBD1
v_gene: TRBV7-9
j_gene: TRBJ1-1
abundance: few
CDR3aa: ASSLTGESF

d_gene: -
v_gene: TRBV5-1
j_gene: TRBJ1-2
abundance: -
CDR3aa: ASKTTSIRGYT

d_gene: -
v_gene: TRBV6-1
j_gene: TRBJ2-3
abundance: -
CDR3aa: ASRLSRSSTDTQY

d_gene: TRBD2
v_gene: TRBV10-3
j_gene: TRBJ2-7
abundance: few
CDR3aa: AISEGGLAASYEQY

d_gene: TRBD1
v_gene: TRBV20-1
j_gene: TRBJ2-7
abundance: -
CDR3aa: SARRGGQGAAYEQY

d_gene: -
v_gene: TRBV5-1
j_gene: TRBJ1-6
abundance: few
CDR3aa: ASSLVPGLSGSPLH

d_gene: -
v_gene: TRBV7-8
j_gene: TRBJ2-1
abundance: many
CDR3aa: ASSTRADNEQF

d_gene: TRBD1
v_gene: TRBV4-3
j_gene: TRBJ2-7
abundance: -
CDR3aa: ASSQELRGQGAHEQY

d_gene: TRBD2
v_gene: TRBV4-1
j_gene: TRBJ2-2
abundance: few
CDR3aa: ASSQEALAGSGELF

d_gene: -
v_gene: TRBV7-8
j_gene: TRBJ2-2
abundance: few
CDR3aa: ASKPRTALGELF

d_gene: TRBD1
v_gene: TRBV7-9
j_gene: TRBJ2-3
abundance: many
CDR3aa: ASSRGDRGVPTDTQY

d_gene: -
v_gene: TRBV20-1
j_gene: TRBJ2-3
abundance: few
CDR3aa: RWGPRNPDTQY

d_gene: TRBD2
v_gene: TRBV18
j_gene: TRBJ2-2
abundance: few
CDR3aa: ASSPRGSGSLTGELF

d_gene: -
v_gene: TRBV29-1
j_gene: TRBJ2-1
abundance: many
CDR3aa: SVEVGDWVNEQF

d_gene: TRBD1
v_gene: TRBV20-1
j_gene: TRBJ2-6
abundance: -
CDR3aa: SARDSAPGTGYSGANVLT

d_gene: -
v_gene: TRBV12-3/TRBV12-4
j_gene: TRBJ2-3
abundance: few
CDR3aa: ASSFILPDTQY

d_gene: TRBD2
v_gene: TRBV4-3
j_gene: TRBJ2-1
abundance: few
CDR3aa: ASSPGTSGSANEQF

d_gene: -
v_gene: TRBV21-1
j_gene: TRBJ1-1
abundance: few
CDR3aa: ARGRIGNTEAF

d_gene: TRBD1
v_gene: TRBV20-1
j_gene: TRBJ2-1
abundance: -
CDR3aa: SARQGAVDEQF

d_gene: TRBD2
v_gene: TRBV20-1
j_gene: TRBJ2-7
abundance: -
CDR3aa: SAREGWTSGNEQY

d_gene: -
v_gene: TRBV28
j_gene: TRBJ2-3
abundance: many
CDR3aa: ASSQLDRDSTDTQY

d_gene: TRBD2
v_gene: TRBV28
j_gene: TRBJ2-3
abundance: few
CDR3aa: ASSFKGATSGSMGGQY

d_gene: -
v_gene: TRBV24-1
j_gene: TRBJ1-5
abundance: few
CDR3aa: ATSSRVGSQPQH

d_gene: TRBD1
v_gene: TRBV13
j_gene: TRBJ2-7
abundance: few
CDR3aa: ASSGRDRGSYEQY

d_gene: -
v_gene: TRBV7-6
j_gene: TRBJ2-1
abundance: few
CDR3aa: ASSLIGTNEQF